This T cell receptor beta chain comes out of a study of regulatory T cells in long-lasting Graves disease. Sample time point: persistent/refractory GD, antithyroid drugs over 5 years with positive TRAb. Researchers made the TCR library from RNA that was extracted from PBMCs. The CDR3 loop spans 15 amino acids. The V and J ends lost 9 bases and 0 bases, in that order; junction bases with no gene match: 5. CDR1 is KGHDR, CDR2 SFDVKD, per germline. Libraries of TCR beta came from iRepertoire HTBI primers plus Arm-PCR of CDR3 regions. A single record per CDR3 protein comes from TCRdb applying MiXCR to the multiplex PCR reads. The table lists 300,000 or so distinct CDR3 sequences, 15% to 20% of them singletons. At least ten counts were recorded for this clonotype.

The rearrangement joins TRBV24-1 to TRBJ2-5, with TRBD2 identical over 11 bases. The clonotype was recovered from a female donor with Graves disease. The material was peripheral blood mononuclear cells (PBMCs), obtained when the disease was refractory, from a patient treated with antithyroid drugs. The CDR3 protein is CATGGTSGHQETQYF. CDR3 nucleotides: TGTGCCACCGGGGGGACTAGCGGCCACCAAGAGACCCAGTACTTC.